The 17 T cell receptor beta chains listed next were all sequenced from one sample in a study of T cells in Graves' hyperthyroidism and ophthalmopathy. The investigators amplified TCR beta CDR3 regions from RNA transcripts. HTBI primers were used for first-round RT-PCR of the TCR CDR3. TCRdb ran MiXCR on the multiplex PCR reads and lists one entry per CDR3 protein. Seen here are hundreds of thousands of distinct CDR3 sequences, over 35% observed once, and the top ten hold approximately 8.7%. Sequencing was done on a sample of blood. These receptors were obtained from a man aged 18 to 29 with Graves' hyperthyroidism.

V gene TRBV5-1 combines with J gene TRBJ2-7, with a possible D match to TRBD1 (5 bases). Germline assignment: CDR1 SGHRS and CDR2 YFSETQ. The germline V and J ends were trimmed by 4 bases and 3 bases, with 17 bases remaining between them. The CDR3 loop spans 15 amino acids. CDR3 DNA: TGCGCCAGCAGCAGGGGCCTCCAAGAGTACTACGAGCAGTACTTC. Translated: CASSRGLQEYYEQYF.

This sequence joins TRBV10-3 and TRBJ1-1; tentatively, D is TRBD1 (6 bases). The length of the CDR3 is 13 residues. V lost 6 bases to trimming and J lost 7 bases, with 15 bases between them. Germline CDR1 reads ENHRY; CDR2 reads SYGVKD. The CDR3 protein is CAIRGDTYNEAFF. The DNA of the CDR3 is TGTGCCATCAGGGGGGACACATACAATGAAGCTTTCTTT.

This clonotype has a count of ten or more. The chain couples TRBV7-2 to TRBJ2-6; D unresolved. The CDR3 runs 15 residues. Trimming cost V 0 bases and J 3 bases, with 6 bases left between them. CDR1 is SGHTA and CDR2 is FQGNSA in the germline V gene. In nucleotides, the CDR3 is TGTGCCAGCAGCTTAGCTGGGTTTGGGGCCAACGTCCTGACTTTC. This translates into CASSLAGFGANVLTF. Variable domain in full (rest from reference TRBV7-2 and TRBJ2-6): GAGVSQSPSNKVTEKGKDVELRCDPISGHTALYWYRQSLGQGLEFLIYFQGNSAPDKSGLPSDRFSAERTGGSVSTLTIQRTQQEDSAVYLCASSLAGFGANVLTFGAGSRLTVL.

This rearrangement joins TRBV7-9 to TRBJ2-2, with 10 positions matching TRBD2. V gave up 3 bases and J gave up 7 bases; unmatched junction bases: 5. Germline values: CDR1 SEHNR, CDR2 FQNEAQ (reference sequence). The CDR3 consists of 15 residues. The CDR3 bases are TGTGCCAGCAGCTTTGGGGCTAGCGGGAGCGGGGAGCTGTTTTTT. As protein: CASSFGASGSGELFF.

This clonotype was counted many times. V and J are TRBV2 and TRBJ1-3, with D possibly being TRBD1 (6 bases). Germline CDR1 SNHLY, CDR2 FYNNEI. V lost 8 bases, J lost 0 bases, and 14 bases lay in between. This CDR3 contains 15 residues. The CDR3 loop is CASLSGAFSGNTIYF. CDR3 bases: TGTGCCAGCCTTTCAGGGGCCTTCTCTGGAAACACCATATATTTT.

The V call is TRBV29-1, the J call TRBJ2-3; the D call may be TRBD1 or TRBD2 (5 bases each). CDR1 and CDR2 (germline): SQVTM, ANQGSEA. Trimming stripped 4 bases from V and 4 bases from J, with 15 bases between. The CDR3 sequence is 14 residues long. CDR3 sequence reads: CSVGPGTNADTQYF. The DNA of the CDR3 is TGCAGCGTTGGGCCCGGGACGAACGCAGATACGCAGTATTTT.

This clonotype was seen many times. The chain recombines TRBV2 with TRBJ2-7; the D is unclear. The CDR3 extends over 11 amino acids. The V and J ends lost 7 bases and 5 bases respectively, with 9 bases between them. CDR1 is SNHLY and CDR2 is FYNNEI in the germline V gene. In nucleotides, the CDR3 is TGTGCCAGCACAAGGACGGACGAGCAGTACTTC. Translation gives CASTRTDEQYF.

Ten or more counts support this clonotype. The chain combines TRBV10-3 with TRBJ1-5; perhaps TRBD1 as D (6 bases). The V and J ends lost 0 bases and 7 bases respectively, with 13 bases between them. Germline CDR1 reads ENHRY; CDR2 reads SYGVKD. CDR3 length equals 15 residues. The DNA for the CDR3 is TGTGCCATCAGTGAGTCGTTCGGGGGCGCACAGCCCCAGCATTTT. It specifies CAISESFGGAQPQHF.

This clonotype was seen at least ten times. This chain joins TRBV29-1 and TRBJ2-6, with 10 bases identical to TRBD1. The CDR3 sequence is 17 residues long. After removal of 3 bases from V and 0 bases from J, the junction contained 5 bases not matched to a gene. Germline loops: CDR1 SQVTM, CDR2 ANQGSEA. The CDR3 region has the DNA TGCAGCGTTGATCTCGGACAGGGGGACTCTGGGGCCAACGTCCTGACTTTC. Protein sequence: CSVDLGQGDSGANVLTF.

This clonotype was counted at least ten times. This sequence joins TRBV10-2 and TRBJ1-4; D gene ambiguous. The V end lost 1 base, the J end lost 1 base, and 7 bases lay between the germline ends. The germline V gene has CDR1 WSHSY and CDR2 SAAADI. This CDR3 is built from 15 residues. The CDR3 loop is CASSEWTGTNEKLFF. In DNA, the CDR3 is TGCGCCAGCAGTGAGTGGACGGGAACTAATGAAAAACTGTTTTTT.

This clonotype has ten or more counts. This sequence joins TRBV7-9 and TRBJ1-2; D not certain. CDR1 and CDR2 from the germline V gene are SEHNR and FQNEAQ (reference sequence). The CDR3 has 14 amino acids. V shed 3 bases and J shed 4 bases, with 12 bases lying between them. The CDR3 DNA follows: TGTGCCAGCAGCTTCGGTGAGGCGATCTATGGCTACACCTTC. As protein: CASSFGEAIYGYTF. Full variable domain (outside the CDR3, taken from reference TRBV7-9 and TRBJ1-2): DTGVSQNPRHKITKRGQNVTFRCDPISEHNRLYWYRQTLGQGPEFLTYFQNEAQLEKSRLLSDRFSAERPKGSFSTLEIQRTEQGDSAMYLCASSFGEAIYGYTFGSGTRLTVV.

The chain carries TRBV7-3 and TRBJ2-1, with 8 bases fitting TRBD1. V trimming: 5 bases; J trimming: 6 bases; junction bases outside the gene matches: 6. The CDR3 is 14 residues long. The V gene's germline CDR1 is SGHTA and CDR2 FQGTGA. The CDR3 DNA follows: TGTGCCAGCAGCGAAGGACAGGGCAGCAATGAGCAGTTCTTC. Protein product: CASSEGQGSNEQFF.

V usage is TRBV10-3 and J usage is TRBJ1-4; 8 nucleotides agree with TRBD1. V gave up 6 bases and J gave up 7 bases; unmatched junction bases: 7. Germline CDR1 ENHRY, CDR2 SYGVKD. This CDR3 contains 14 residues. The chain's CDR3 is CAISAGQGGEKLFF. Here the CDR3 DNA reads TGTGCCATCAGCGCCGGACAGGGCGGTGAAAAACTGTTTTTT.

This chain uses TRBV2 with TRBJ2-5; perhaps TRBD2 as D (6 bases). There are 11 residues in the CDR3. Trimming left V 6 bases short and J 10 bases short, with 12 bases between. CDR1 SNHLY and CDR2 FYNNEI come from the germline V gene. CDR3: CASREGTVQYF. In DNA, the CDR3 is TGTGCCAGCAGGGAGGGAACGGTCCAGTACTTC. The variable domain in full, with the rest retrieved from reference TRBV2 and TRBJ2-5, is EPEVTQTPSHQVTQMGQEVILRCVPISNHLYFYWYRQILGQKVEFLVSFYNNEISEKSEIFDDQFSVERPDGSNFTLKIRSTKLEDSAMYFCASREGTVQYFGPGTRLLVL.

This clonotype was observed a handful of times. This chain joins TRBV20-1 and TRBJ2-5; the match to TRBD1 covers 7 bases. Trimming at V came to 6 bases and at J to 5 bases, leaving 15 bases not matched to a gene. The CDR3 runs 15 residues. CDR1 is DFQATT and CDR2 is SNEGSKA in the germline V gene (reference sequence). The CDR3 spells CSADPGTAIKETQYF. CDR3 DNA: TGCAGTGCGGACCCCGGGACAGCTATCAAGGAGACCCAGTACTTC.

The V and J genes are TRBV3-1 and TRBJ2-7, with 7 bases identical to TRBD1. The CDR3 covers 16 residues. V shed 0 bases and J 2 bases; nucleotides not matched to a gene: 7. CDR1 LGHDT and CDR2 YNNKEL come from the germline V gene (reference sequence). The CDR3 protein is CASSQDKIGQAYEQYF. The CDR3 region has the DNA TGTGCCAGCAGCCAAGATAAGATAGGACAGGCCTACGAGCAGTACTTC.

This clonotype was counted many times. This chain uses TRBV19 with TRBJ1-5; D is ambiguous. Germline V gives CDR1 LNHDA, CDR2 SQIVND (reference sequence). The CDR3 consists of 13 residues. V was pared by 0 bases and J by 7 bases, with 7 bases between. The CDR3 nucleotides are TGTGCCAGTAGTATAGAGAGGGAGCAGCCCCAGCATTTT. It specifies CASSIEREQPQHF.